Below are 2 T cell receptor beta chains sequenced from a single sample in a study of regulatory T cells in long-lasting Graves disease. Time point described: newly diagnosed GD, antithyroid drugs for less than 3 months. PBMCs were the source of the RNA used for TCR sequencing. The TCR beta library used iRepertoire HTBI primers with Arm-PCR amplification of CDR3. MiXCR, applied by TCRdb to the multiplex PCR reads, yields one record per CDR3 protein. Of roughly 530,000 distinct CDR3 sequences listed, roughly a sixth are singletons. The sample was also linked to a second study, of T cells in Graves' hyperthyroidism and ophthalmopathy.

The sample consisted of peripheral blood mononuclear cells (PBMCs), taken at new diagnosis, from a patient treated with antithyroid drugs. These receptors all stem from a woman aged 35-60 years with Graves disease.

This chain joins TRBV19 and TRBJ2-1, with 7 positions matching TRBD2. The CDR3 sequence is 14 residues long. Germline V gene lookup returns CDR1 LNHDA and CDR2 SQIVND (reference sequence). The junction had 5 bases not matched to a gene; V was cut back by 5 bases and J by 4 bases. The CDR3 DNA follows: TGTGCCAGTAGTTCGAGCGGGGCTTACAATGAGCAGTTCTTC. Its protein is CASSSSGAYNEQFF.

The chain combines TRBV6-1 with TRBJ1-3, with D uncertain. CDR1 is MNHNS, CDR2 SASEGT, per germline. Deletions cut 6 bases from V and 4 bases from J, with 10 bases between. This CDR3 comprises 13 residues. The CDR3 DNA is TGTGCCAGCAGAACTTTACGAGGAAACACCATATATTTT. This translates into CASRTLRGNTIYF.